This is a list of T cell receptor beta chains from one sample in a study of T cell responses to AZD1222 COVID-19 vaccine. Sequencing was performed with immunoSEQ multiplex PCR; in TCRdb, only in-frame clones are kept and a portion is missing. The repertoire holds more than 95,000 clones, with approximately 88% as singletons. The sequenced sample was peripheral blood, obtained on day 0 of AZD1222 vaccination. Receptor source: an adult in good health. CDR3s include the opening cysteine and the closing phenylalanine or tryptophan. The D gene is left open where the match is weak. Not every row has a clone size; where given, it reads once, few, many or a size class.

CDR3nt: TGTGCCAGCAGCCCTAGACGTGGTGAGCAGTTCTTC; CDR3aa: CASSPRRGEQFF; j_gene: TRBJ2-1; d_gene: -; v_gene: TRBV7-9; abundance: few; len: 12
CDR3nt: TGTGCCAGCACCTCGAGACTAGCCCATTCCTACAATGAGCAGTTCTTC; CDR3aa: CASTSRLAHSYNEQFF; j_gene: TRBJ2-1; d_gene: TRBD2; v_gene: TRBV28; abundance: -; len: 16
CDR3nt: TGTGCCAGCAGTTTTTCCGGCCGGATAAACTTC; CDR3aa: CASSFSGRINF; j_gene: TRBJ2-7; d_gene: -; v_gene: TRBV28; abundance: -; len: 11
CDR3nt: TGTGCCAGCAGTTACGGCGGGAGCTCCTACAATGAGCAGTTCTTC; CDR3aa: CASSYGGSSYNEQFF; j_gene: TRBJ2-1; d_gene: TRBD2; v_gene: TRBV6-2/TRBV6-3; abundance: -; len: 15
CDR3nt: TGCAGTGCTAGTCTCGGGTGGGATGTCGATCAGCCCCAGCATTTT; CDR3aa: CSASLGWDVDQPQHF; j_gene: TRBJ1-5; d_gene: -; v_gene: TRBV20-1; abundance: once; len: 15
CDR3nt: TGTGCCAGCAGTTTATCTGTGGCGGCCGGTGAAAAACTGTTTTTT; CDR3aa: CASSLSVAAGEKLFF; j_gene: TRBJ1-4; d_gene: -; v_gene: TRBV28; abundance: -; len: 15
CDR3nt: TGTGCCAGCAGCTCCCTAGAGGGACTAGGGCATGGCTACACCTTC; CDR3aa: CASSSLEGLGHGYTF; j_gene: TRBJ1-2; d_gene: -; v_gene: TRBV7-2; abundance: -; len: 15
CDR3nt: TGTGCCAGCAGCATTTCTGGAAACACCATATATTTT; CDR3aa: CASSISGNTIYF; j_gene: TRBJ1-3; d_gene: -; v_gene: TRBV3-1/TRBV3-2; abundance: -; len: 12
CDR3nt: TGCGCCAGCAGCCAAGCGGGTGAATCCTACAATGAGCAGTTCTTC; CDR3aa: CASSQAGESYNEQFF; j_gene: TRBJ2-1; d_gene: -; v_gene: TRBV4-3; abundance: many; len: 15
CDR3nt: TGTGCCAGCAGCCACGGGAGGAGGCGGGAGACCCAGTACTTC; CDR3aa: CASSHGRRRETQYF; j_gene: TRBJ2-5; d_gene: TRBD2; v_gene: TRBV3-1/TRBV3-2; abundance: -; len: 14
CDR3nt: TGTGCCAGCAGCCCCCAGGGGAGCAATCAGCCCCAGCATTTT; CDR3aa: CASSPQGSNQPQHF; j_gene: TRBJ1-5; d_gene: -; v_gene: TRBV6-6; abundance: -; len: 14
CDR3nt: TGTGCCAGCAGCGAGGGGACAGGGGGTTTGTACGAGCAGTACTTC; CDR3aa: CASSEGTGGLYEQYF; j_gene: TRBJ2-7; d_gene: TRBD1; v_gene: TRBV11-1; abundance: -; len: 15
CDR3nt: TGTGCCAGCTCATCCGGACTAGCCCCAGATACGCAGTATTTT; CDR3aa: CASSSGLAPDTQYF; j_gene: TRBJ2-3; d_gene: TRBD2; v_gene: TRBV18; abundance: -; len: 14
CDR3nt: TGTGCCAGCAGCTTAGCTCGACCAAATAGCGAGCAGTACTTC; CDR3aa: CASSLARPNSEQYF; j_gene: TRBJ2-7; d_gene: -; v_gene: TRBV7-9; abundance: once; len: 14
CDR3nt: TGTGCCAGCAGCCACCAGGGGCCCCAGCATTTT; CDR3aa: CASSHQGPQHF; j_gene: TRBJ1-5; d_gene: -; v_gene: TRBV6-2/TRBV6-3; abundance: -; len: 11
CDR3nt: TGTGCCAGCAGTGCCTGGGGGCAACTATCCTACGAGCAGTACTTC; CDR3aa: CASSAWGQLSYEQYF; j_gene: TRBJ2-7; d_gene: -; v_gene: TRBV6-2/TRBV6-3; abundance: -; len: 15
CDR3nt: TGTGCTAGCAGCCCGGTGTTCGCCAAGGGGGAGACCCAGTACTTC; CDR3aa: CASSPVFAKGETQYF; j_gene: TRBJ2-5; d_gene: -; v_gene: TRBV7-7; abundance: few; len: 15
CDR3nt: TGTGCCAGCAGTGAATGGCAGTATGGCTACACCTTC; CDR3aa: CASSEWQYGYTF; j_gene: TRBJ1-2; d_gene: -; v_gene: TRBV2; abundance: -; len: 12
CDR3nt: TGTGCCAGCAGTACTCGGACGAGGCAGCCCCAGCATTTT; CDR3aa: CASSTRTRQPQHF; j_gene: TRBJ1-5; d_gene: -; v_gene: TRBV28; abundance: -; len: 13
CDR3nt: TGCGCCAGCAGCCCTATAGGACAGAACATGAACACTGAAGCTTTCTTT; CDR3aa: CASSPIGQNMNTEAFF; j_gene: TRBJ1-1; d_gene: -; v_gene: TRBV5-1; abundance: -; len: 16
CDR3nt: TGTGCCAGCAGCAAGAGGGGGACAGGGCGGGACTCCTACAATGAGCAGTTCTTC; CDR3aa: CASSKRGTGRDSYNEQFF; j_gene: TRBJ2-1; d_gene: -; v_gene: TRBV21-1; abundance: -; len: 18
CDR3nt: TGCGCCAGCAGCCAAGATCTGGCGACAGATGAGGGGTGGTTCTACGAGCAGTACTTC; CDR3aa: CASSQDLATDEGWFYEQYF; j_gene: TRBJ2-7; d_gene: -; v_gene: TRBV4-3; abundance: -; len: 19
CDR3nt: TGTGCCAGCAGTTCCAGGGGCTATAGCAATCAGCCCCAGCATTTT; CDR3aa: CASSSRGYSNQPQHF; j_gene: TRBJ1-5; d_gene: -; v_gene: TRBV6-5; abundance: few; len: 15
CDR3nt: TGTGCCAGCAGCTTAGGATACTCGGAAAAACTGTTTTTT; CDR3aa: CASSLGYSEKLFF; j_gene: TRBJ1-4; d_gene: -; v_gene: TRBV11-2; abundance: -; len: 13
CDR3nt: TGTGCCAGTAGTATGGCAGGGACCTTCTATGGCTACACCTTC; CDR3aa: CASSMAGTFYGYTF; j_gene: TRBJ1-2; d_gene: -; v_gene: TRBV19; abundance: few; len: 14
CDR3nt: TGCGCCAGCAGCTTGGGGGCGAGGTACAATGAGCAGTTCTTC; CDR3aa: CASSLGARYNEQFF; j_gene: TRBJ2-1; d_gene: -; v_gene: TRBV5-1; abundance: once; len: 14
CDR3nt: TGCGCCAGCAGCTTGAGGGCAGCCAGCTCCTACAATGAGCAGTTCTTC; CDR3aa: CASSLRAASSYNEQFF; j_gene: TRBJ2-1; d_gene: -; v_gene: TRBV5-1; abundance: -; len: 16
CDR3nt: TGTGCCTGGAGTGTACCGGACAGGGGTTCCGAGCAGTACTTC; CDR3aa: CAWSVPDRGSEQYF; j_gene: TRBJ2-7; d_gene: TRBD1; v_gene: TRBV30; abundance: few; len: 14
CDR3nt: TGCGCCAGCAGCCAACGGGACAGCGTCTCTGGGGCCAACGTCCTGACTTTC; CDR3aa: CASSQRDSVSGANVLTF; j_gene: TRBJ2-6; d_gene: TRBD1; v_gene: TRBV4-3; abundance: -; len: 17
CDR3nt: TGTGCCAGCAGTCTAGGGGGGATTTTGAACACTGAAGCTTTCTTT; CDR3aa: CASSLGGILNTEAFF; j_gene: TRBJ1-1; d_gene: -; v_gene: TRBV28; abundance: -; len: 15
CDR3nt: TGTGCCTGGAGGGGGGAACAGTCTGCCGAAAAACTGTTTTTT; CDR3aa: CAWRGEQSAEKLFF; j_gene: TRBJ1-4; d_gene: -; v_gene: TRBV30; abundance: -; len: 14
CDR3nt: TGTGCCAGCTCACCACCGGATAGGGGAGAGACCCAGTACTTC; CDR3aa: CASSPPDRGETQYF; j_gene: TRBJ2-5; d_gene: -; v_gene: TRBV18; abundance: once; len: 14
CDR3nt: TGTGCCAGCAGCTTATTGAGCGGGGGACCCCAAGAGACCCAGTACTTC; CDR3aa: CASSLLSGGPQETQYF; j_gene: TRBJ2-5; d_gene: TRBD2; v_gene: TRBV7-9; abundance: -; len: 16
CDR3nt: TGTGCCAGCAGTCCTTACGGGGGGGGTCCTTACAATGAGCAGTTCTTC; CDR3aa: CASSPYGGGPYNEQFF; j_gene: TRBJ2-1; d_gene: TRBD2; v_gene: TRBV3-1/TRBV3-2; abundance: -; len: 16
CDR3nt: TGTGCCAGCGCTTTTGGGGTCCCCTATGGCTACACCTTC; CDR3aa: CASAFGVPYGYTF; j_gene: TRBJ1-2; d_gene: -; v_gene: TRBV7-8; abundance: -; len: 13
CDR3nt: TGTGCCAGCAGCGTAGCTCGCCAAGCATATAGCACAGATACGCAGTATTTT; CDR3aa: CASSVARQAYSTDTQYF; j_gene: TRBJ2-3; d_gene: -; v_gene: TRBV9; abundance: -; len: 17
CDR3nt: TGTGCCAGCCTCCGGGGGGATCCCTCTGGAAACACCATATATTTT; CDR3aa: CASLRGDPSGNTIYF; j_gene: TRBJ1-3; d_gene: -; v_gene: TRBV28; abundance: -; len: 15
CDR3nt: TGTGCCAGCAGCCCGGGTCGGGTCGGGGCTTTCTTT; CDR3aa: CASSPGRVGAFF; j_gene: TRBJ1-1; d_gene: -; v_gene: TRBV14; abundance: -; len: 12
CDR3nt: TGTGCCAGCTCACTTTCGCAGGCCTTTGGCGAGCAGTACTTC; CDR3aa: CASSLSQAFGEQYF; j_gene: TRBJ2-7; d_gene: -; v_gene: TRBV18; abundance: -; len: 14